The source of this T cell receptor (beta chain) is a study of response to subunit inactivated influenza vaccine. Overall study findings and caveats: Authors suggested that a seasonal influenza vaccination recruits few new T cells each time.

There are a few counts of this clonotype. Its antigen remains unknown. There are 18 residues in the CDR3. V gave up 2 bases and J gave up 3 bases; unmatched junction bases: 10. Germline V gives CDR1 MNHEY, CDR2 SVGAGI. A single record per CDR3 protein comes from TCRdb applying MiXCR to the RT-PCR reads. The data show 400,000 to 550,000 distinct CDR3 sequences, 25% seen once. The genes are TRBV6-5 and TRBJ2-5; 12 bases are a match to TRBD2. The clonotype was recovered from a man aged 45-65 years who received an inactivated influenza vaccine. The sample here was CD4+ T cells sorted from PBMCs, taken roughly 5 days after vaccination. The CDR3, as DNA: TGTGCCAGCAGTTACAGGGAGACTAGCGGGAGAACGGAAGAGACCCAGTACTTC. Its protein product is CASSYRETSGRTEETQYF.